The 27 T cell receptor beta chains in this list originate from one sample, sequenced in a study of response to subunit inactivated influenza vaccine. One entry per CDR3 protein results from TCRdb running MiXCR on the RT-PCR reads. The sample carries approximately 680,000 distinct CDR3 sequences, 15% to 19% recorded once. Source: PBMCs from blood, taken roughly 12 days after vaccination. These receptors were taken from a man aged 45-60 years who received an inactivated influenza vaccine.

The gene calls are TRBV12-3 or TRBV12-4 and TRBJ2-3, with D tentatively TRBD1 (5 bases). The V end lost 2 bases, the J end lost 5 bases, and 11 bases lay between the germline ends. The CDR3 sequence is 14 residues long. The CDR3 sequence is CASSLSQVKDTQYF. CDR3 sequence (DNA): TGTGCCAGCAGTTTATCACAGGTCAAAGATACGCAGTATTTT.

This clonotype was picked up many times. The rearrangement links TRBV7-8 to TRBJ2-1, with 11 bases aligning to TRBD1. Germline V gives CDR1 SGHVS, CDR2 FQNEAQ. V shed 0 bases and J 7 bases; nucleotides not matched to a gene: 8. CDR3 length: 17 residues. The CDR3 is CASSLAAGTGGTNEQFF. CDR3 bases: TGTGCCAGCAGCTTAGCCGCTGGGACAGGGGGTACAAATGAGCAGTTCTTC. The whole variable domain, filled in from reference TRBV7-8 and TRBJ2-1, reads GAGVSQSPRYKVAKRGQDVALRCDPISGHVSLFWYQQALGQGPEFLTYFQNEAQLDKSGLPSDRFFAERPEGSVSTLKIQRTQQEDSAVYLCASSLAAGTGGTNEQFFGPGTRLTVL.

A few counts support this clonotype. The rearrangement joins TRBV28 to TRBJ1-1, with 7 bases fitting TRBD1. Losses at the gene ends were 6 bases for V and 4 bases for J; bases not matched to a gene: 14. The CDR3 is made up of 16 amino acids. Germline V gives CDR1 MDHEN, CDR2 SYDVKM. This CDR3 is CASSPIRGTKSTEAFF. CDR3 in DNA: TGTGCCAGCAGCCCCATCAGGGGGACCAAGAGCACTGAAGCTTTCTTT.

The chain joins TRBV4-1 to TRBJ2-2; D not certain. Trimming shortened V by 4 bases and J by 6 bases, and 9 bases separated the two germline ends. CDR1 and CDR2 (germline): MGHRA, YSYEKL. The CDR3 sequence is 13 residues long. CDR3 loop: CASSPLVAGELFF. The CDR3 DNA is TGCGCCAGCAGCCCCTTGGTGGCCGGGGAGCTGTTTTTT.

There are many counts of this clonotype. V and J are TRBV12-3 or TRBV12-4 and TRBJ2-3; 8 bases are shared with TRBD2. This CDR3 is 17 amino acids long. V gave up 6 bases and J gave up 2 bases; unmatched junction bases: 13. The CDR3 sequence is CASRGTRGSSPTDTQYF. For the CDR3, the DNA is TGTGCCAGCAGGGGGACTAGGGGGAGCTCCCCCACAGATACGCAGTATTTT.

The chain joins TRBV7-2 to TRBJ1-2, with 12 bases identical to TRBD1. There are 16 residues in the CDR3. Germline V gene data show CDR1 as SGHTA and CDR2 as FQGNSA. The ends lost 10 bases at V and 5 bases at J; junction bases unmatched: 14. The DNA for the CDR3 is TGTGCCACAAGCTCGTGGGACAGGGGGCGCCGTTATGGCTACACCTTC. It yields the protein CATSSWDRGRRYGYTF.

The sample holds a few counts of this clonotype. The genes are TRBV5-1 and TRBJ2-7, with D hard to call. V was pared by 0 bases and J by 1 base, with 11 bases between. CDR3 length: 15 amino acids. The germline V gene has CDR1 SGHRS and CDR2 YFSETQ. The CDR3 sequence: CASSLALASSYEQYF. The CDR3 DNA reads TGCGCCAGCAGCTTGGCCTTAGCCAGTTCCTACGAGCAGTACTTC.

V and J are TRBV6-2 or TRBV6-3 and TRBJ2-7; unclear D gene. There are 15 residues in the CDR3. With 0 bases removed from V and 3 bases from J, the gap between germline ends came to 12 bases. CDR1 and CDR2 (germline): MNHEY, SVGEGT. The CDR3 DNA reads as TGTGCCAGCAGTTACTCTCGGACGTATGGCTACGAGCAGTACTTC. It is translated as CASSYSRTYGYEQYF.

V is TRBV12-3 or TRBV12-4 and J is TRBJ1-6; D is unclear. The CDR3 loop spans 13 amino acids. Trimming took 3 bases from V and 8 from J, leaving 8 bases between them. DNA of the CDR3: TGTGCCAGCAGTTTCGCCGGGGATTCACCCCTCCACTTT. Translating gives CASSFAGDSPLHF.

In this sample, this clonotype turned up a few times. This chain links TRBV20-1 with TRBJ2-7, with D perhaps matching TRBD1 (6 bases). The germline V gene has CDR1 DFQATT and CDR2 SNEGSKA (reference sequence). This CDR3 spans 13 amino acids. Trimming left V 5 bases short and J 1 base short, with 12 bases between. DNA for the CDR3: TGCAGTGCTTGGACAGATGGATCCTACGAGCAGTACTTC. Protein: CSAWTDGSYEQYF.

This clonotype appeared many times. The gene calls are TRBV2 and TRBJ2-5; D unclear. V was trimmed by 4 bases and J by 9 bases, leaving 9 bases between them. Germline CDR1 reads SNHLY; CDR2 reads FYNNEI. This CDR3 has 11 residues. The chain's CDR3 is CASSGLPPQYF. The CDR3 coding sequence is TGTGCCAGCAGTGGGCTGCCTCCCCAGTACTTC.

The genes are TRBV6-5 and TRBJ2-1; D unresolved. CDR1 MNHEY and CDR2 SVGAGI come from the germline V gene. The V and J ends lost 0 bases and 3 bases respectively, with 12 bases between them. The CDR3 contains 16 residues. The CDR3 sequence is CASSYSQTDNYNEQFF. The CDR3 DNA follows: TGTGCCAGCAGTTACTCTCAGACCGACAACTACAATGAGCAGTTCTTC.

This clonotype was observed many times. The chain employs TRBV20-1 and TRBJ2-7; TRBD1 agrees at 7 bases. J was trimmed by 0 bases and V by 6 bases; bases with no gene match: 11. The CDR3 covers 15 residues. Germline assignment: CDR1 DFQATT and CDR2 SNEGSKA (reference sequence). In DNA, the CDR3 is TGCAGTGCAATCACTTTACAGGGGCGCTCCTACGAGCAGTACTTC. Its translation: CSAITLQGRSYEQYF.

The chain recombines TRBV4-2 with TRBJ2-3, with a possible D match to TRBD2 (6 bases). Trimming took off 0 bases at V and 2 bases at J, with 9 bases between the two ends. Germline assignment: CDR1 LGHNA and CDR2 YNFKEQ. This CDR3 has 15 amino acids. The CDR3 spells CASSQEGRDTDTQYF. The CDR3 nucleotides read TGTGCCAGCAGCCAAGAAGGGCGGGACACAGATACGCAGTATTTT.

V usage is TRBV2 and J usage is TRBJ2-7; 11 bases are a match to TRBD1. CDR3 length: 14 residues. V shed 5 bases and J 6 bases; nucleotides not matched to a gene: 6. Germline CDR1 reads SNHLY; CDR2 reads FYNNEI. CDR3 protein: CASSQPDRGPEQYF. CDR3 bases: TGTGCCAGCAGTCAACCGGACAGGGGGCCCGAGCAGTACTTC.

The chain couples TRBV12-3 or TRBV12-4 to TRBJ2-7; weak D call: TRBD1 (6 bases). This CDR3 has 14 residues. Trimming removed 3 bases at V and 5 bases at J, with 14 bases between. CDR3 in amino acids: CASSFQGQRNEQYF. The DNA of the CDR3 is TGTGCCAGCAGTTTCCAGGGGCAGCGCAACGAGCAGTACTTC.

This clonotype was counted many times. This chain joins TRBV7-9 and TRBJ1-1; D ambiguous. Germline CDR1 is SEHNR and CDR2 is FQNEAQ (reference sequence). V lost 1 base, J lost 3 bases, and 6 bases lay in between. The CDR3 sequence is 13 residues long. Here the CDR3 DNA reads TGTGCCAGCAGCTTAGGGCAGTACACTGAAGCTTTCTTT. Translated: CASSLGQYTEAFF.

The chain recombines TRBV20-1 with TRBJ1-5; D unclear. Between the trimmed V and J ends, which lost 0 bases and 6 bases, there was a span of 12 bases. The V gene's germline CDR1 is DFQATT and CDR2 SNEGSKA (reference sequence). This CDR3 contains 14 residues. The CDR3 nucleotides read TGCAGTGCTAGAGATTTCCGGGTTGCTCAGCCCCAGCATTTT. Its protein is CSARDFRVAQPQHF.

This clonotype occurred many times. The chain is built from TRBV7-3 and TRBJ2-2; no definite D call. In germline, CDR1 is SGHTA, CDR2 FQGTGA. Between the trimmed V and J ends, which lost 2 bases and 2 bases, there was a span of 6 bases. CDR3 length equals 14 residues. For the CDR3, the DNA is TGTGCCAGCAGCTTATCCGATAACACCGGGGAGCTGTTTTTT. Protein: CASSLSDNTGELFF.

This clonotype has more than one count but fewer than ten. CDR3 in amino acids: CASSIGRWGGEQYF. The CDR3 region has the DNA TGTGCCAGTAGTATAGGACGTTGGGGCGGCGAGCAGTACTTC. V is TRBV19 and J is TRBJ2-7; D perhaps matches TRBD1 (5 bases). Between the trimmed V and J ends, which lost 1 base and 6 bases, there was a span of 13 bases. Germline V gene data show CDR1 as LNHDA and CDR2 as SQIVND (reference sequence). There are 14 residues in the CDR3.

The chain combines TRBV9 with TRBJ2-1, with unresolved D. Germline assignment: CDR1 SGDLS and CDR2 YYNGEE. Trimming left V 3 bases short and J 0 bases short, with 10 bases between. CDR3 length: 15 amino acids. For the CDR3, the DNA is TGTGCCAGCAGCGCCGGTATGGGCTCCTACAATGAGCAGTTCTTC. This codes for CASSAGMGSYNEQFF.

The table lists this clonotype with a few counts. The chain recombines TRBV12-3 or TRBV12-4 with TRBJ2-7; the D gene is possibly TRBD2 (6 bases). The CDR3 has 13 amino acids. V gave up 5 bases and J gave up 2 bases, with 10 bases separating them. CDR3 nucleotides: TGTGCCAGCAGTCACTCGGGGGCCTACGAGCAGTACTTC. Its translation is CASSHSGAYEQYF.

This clonotype was found a few times. The gene calls are TRBV3-1 and TRBJ2-2; no clear D gene. Trimming pared 3 bases from V and 5 bases from J, leaving 4 bases between. This CDR3 comprises 12 residues. Germline loops: CDR1 LGHDT, CDR2 YNNKEL (reference sequence). The CDR3, as DNA: TGTGCCAGCAGCCACCTGACCGGGGAGCTGTTTTTT. Translated, it gives CASSHLTGELFF.

A few counts support this clonotype. The rearrangement links TRBV6-1 to TRBJ2-1, with D perhaps TRBD1 or TRBD2 (7 bases each). The V gene lost 5 bases and the J gene lost 7 bases, with 12 bases spanning the gap. The CDR3 has 13 amino acids. Germline CDR1 is MNHNS and CDR2 is SASEGT. The CDR3 DNA reads as TGTGCCAGCAGTCGCAGGGGGGGGAATGAGCAGTTCTTC. Translation: CASSRRGGNEQFF.

The V and J genes are TRBV27 and TRBJ2-2; D ambiguous. V lost 6 bases to trimming and J lost 0 bases, with 2 bases between them. This CDR3 comprises 12 residues. CDR1 MNHEY and CDR2 SMNVEV come from the germline V gene (reference sequence). For the CDR3, the DNA is TGTGCCAGCAGAACGAACACCGGGGAGCTGTTTTTT. It yields the protein CASRTNTGELFF.

This clonotype was counted ten times or more. This CDR3 is CSVDRFNEQYF. In DNA form, the CDR3 reads TGCAGCGTTGATAGGTTCAACGAGCAGTACTTC. The gene calls are TRBV29-1 and TRBJ2-7; D is unclear. The CDR3 contains 11 residues. Trimming took off 3 bases at V and 5 bases at J, with 8 bases between the two ends. Germline V gene lookup returns CDR1 SQVTM and CDR2 ANQGSEA.

J is TRBJ2-7 and V is TRBV28, with 7 bases matching TRBD1. The CDR3 sequence is 15 residues long. Germline loops: CDR1 MDHEN, CDR2 SYDVKM. The junction had 10 bases not matched to a gene; V was cut back by 3 bases and J by 5 bases. The DNA for the CDR3 is TGTGCCAGCAGTTTTATGGCCGACAGGGTGGACGAGCAGTACTTC. Its translation: CASSFMADRVDEQYF. Drawing the rest from reference TRBV28 and TRBJ2-7, the complete variable domain is DVKVTQSSRYLVKRTGEKVFLECVQDMDHENMFWYRQDPGLGLRLIYFSYDVKMKEKGDIPEGYSVSREKKERFSLILESASTNQTSMYLCASSFMADRVDEQYFGPGTRLTVT.